This T cell receptor beta chain was profiled in a study of CD8+ T cells in alopecia areata. Turning to the study itself: Treatment comprised oral tofacitinib, 5 to 10 mg twice daily, in treated patients. Percentage of affected scalp area was the basis on which treated patients' severity was scored.

Described treatment: oral pan-JAK inhibitor, 5-10 mg twice daily. Sequencing templates came from extracted RNA that was reverse transcribed into cDNA. The method was immunoSEQ multiplex PCR; TCRdb's version includes in-frame clones alone and lacks a portion of them. The sample lists 180,000 or so clones, 55% to 70% occurring once. Trimming took 1 base from V and 1 from J, leaving 14 bases between them. Germline values: CDR1 LNHNV, CDR2 YYDKDF (reference sequence). CDR3 length: 17 amino acids. Study-wide results and limits: Alopecia totalis/universalis scalp especially showed more expanded CD8+ clones than normal scalp. Sequencing of scalp samples also includes resident alphabeta T cells from normal skin.

This clone is a singleton in its sample. Antigen: not known. V usage is TRBV15 and J usage is TRBJ2-4, with D unresolved. The sequence came from a human donor with alopecia areata. Specimen: CD4+ T cells sorted from blood, collected at week 24, from a patient treated with tofacitinib. The CDR3 bases are TGTGCCACCAGCAGAGGTTCGTCGGATGGGGCCAAAAACATTCAGTACTTC. This sequence encodes CATSRGSSDGAKNIQYF.